These 7 T cell receptor beta chains were all obtained from the same sample, sequenced in a study of T cell repertoires in cytomegalovirus infection. TCRdb recomputed calls from the reads with MiXCR, one row per CDR3 protein. The data show about 8,000 distinct CDR3 sequences, approximately 58% seen once. These receptors' targets are unknown. Sample: PBMCs, sequenced either directly or after in vitro stimulation (not recorded which). These receptors originate from a human donor in good health (CMV status not recorded). Some clones in this sample may be carry-over from other donors' samples.

This clonotype was counted only a few times. This sequence joins TRBV27 and TRBJ2-2; D ambiguous. V shed 3 bases and J shed 1 base, with 6 bases lying between them. Germline V lookup: CDR1 MNHEY, CDR2 SMNVEV (reference sequence). This CDR3 spans 14 amino acids. In nucleotides, the CDR3 is TGTGCCAGCAGTTTTGAGGTGAACACCGGGGAGCTGTTTTTT. It translates to CASSFEVNTGELFF.

This chain connects TRBV19 to TRBJ1-4; D not resolved. V lost 5 bases to trimming and J lost 3 bases, with 10 bases between them. CDR1 and CDR2 (germline): LNHDA, SQIVND (reference sequence). The CDR3 loop spans 14 amino acids. CDR3 protein: CASSGMGPNEKLFF. CDR3 in DNA: TGTGCCAGTAGTGGTATGGGCCCTAATGAAAAACTGTTTTTT.

This clonotype was observed a few times. This rearrangement joins TRBV29-1 to TRBJ2-1; 14 bases are shared with TRBD2. The CDR3 contains 17 residues. V lost 7 bases and J lost 1; bases outside the gene matches: 9. The germline gives CDR1 SQVTM, CDR2 ANQGSEA. CDR3 bases: TGCAGCGGAGGGGGGACTAGCGGGAGCCCGTCCTACAATGAGCAGTTCTTC. Its protein is CSGGGTSGSPSYNEQFF.

This clonotype was detected a few times. The junction departs from germline at one end; a sequencing error may be responsible. The chain employs TRBV2 and TRBJ1-2, with TRBD1 as a possible D gene (6 bases). The CDR3 is 15 amino acids. Germline V CDR1 and CDR2: SNHLY, FYNNEI. The CDR3 region is CARKDSLSHWGGYNF. CDR3 bases: TGTGCCAGAAAGGACAGCCTCTCCCACTGGGGAGGCTACAACTTC.

About this clonotype: Mismatch with germline at one junction end may stem from a read error. This sequence joins TRBV5-1 and TRBJ1-4; no clear D gene. Looked up from germline, CDR1 is SGHRS and CDR2 is YFSETQ. The CDR3 is made up of 14 amino acids. The CDR3 region is CANRVGATKEKLFF. CDR3 sequence (DNA): TGCGCAAACCGCGTGGGTGCAACTAAGGAAAAACTTTTTTTT.

As to this clonotype: The junction shows a germline mismatch at one end, possibly a read error. The CDR3 coding sequence is TGTGACAGCCCTACGGCCAGGTCTAGCACAGATACGCAGTATTTT. This translates into CDSPTARSSTDTQYF. The chain couples TRBV6-5 to TRBJ2-3, with D unclear. The CDR3 totals 15 residues. CDR1 and CDR2 from the germline V gene are MNHEY and SVGAGI.

This clonotype was recorded a few times. The chain has TRBV15 and TRBJ1-1; D uncertain. V lost 4 bases and J lost 0, with 3 bases in between. The length of the CDR3 is 12 residues. Looked up from germline, CDR1 is LNHNV and CDR2 is YYDKDF (reference sequence). The CDR3 sequence is CATSTVNTEAFF. CDR3 DNA: TGTGCCACCAGCACAGTGAACACTGAAGCTTTCTTT.